Listed below are T cell receptor beta chains from one sample, sequenced in a study of Ad26.COV2.S vaccination and SARS-CoV-2 variants. Here immunoSEQ multiplex PCR was the method, and the copy in TCRdb shows in-frame clones only, minus some. Of 300,000 to 350,000 clones listed, about 86% are singletons. The input for sequencing was peripheral blood, taken in a trial of Ad26.COV2.S vaccine versus placebo. The receptors shown here come from a person between 18 and 65 years old who received the Ad26.COV2.S COVID-19 vaccine or a placebo. Both conserved end residues are part of each CDR3. Fields, in order: D gene, V gene, J gene, CDR3 protein, CDR3 DNA. The D gene is left open where the match is weak.

>TRBD2|TRBV7-2|TRBJ2-7
CASSAGLAGAGYEQYF
TGTGCCAGCAGCGCGGGACTAGCGGGGGCGGGATACGAGCAGTACTTC
>.|TRBV6-6|TRBJ1-1
CASSPPGEAFF
TGTGCCAGCAGTCCTCCAGGCGAAGCTTTCTTT
>.|TRBV5-8|TRBJ2-3
CASEGDTQYF
TGTGCCAGCGAGGGTGATACGCAGTATTTT
>.|TRBV7-2|TRBJ2-2
CASSLAGPQTANTGELFF
TGTGCCAGCAGCTTAGCGGGCCCCCAGACAGCGAACACCGGGGAGCTGTTTTTT
>TRBD1|TRBV25-1|TRBJ2-6
CASIGTGSKSSGANVLTF
TGTGCCAGCATCGGGACAGGGAGCAAAAGCTCTGGGGCCAACGTCCTGACTTTC
>.|TRBV7-6|TRBJ2-1
CASSPTGGGSYNEQFF
TGTGCCAGCAGCCCTACAGGGGGGGGCTCCTACAATGAGCAGTTCTTC
>.|TRBV5-6|TRBJ2-1
CASSLWRSRYNEQFF
TGTGCCAGCAGCTTGTGGCGTTCTCGCTACAATGAGCAGTTCTTC
>.|TRBV6-5|TRBJ1-2
CASRQRGSYGYTF
TGTGCCAGCAGACAGAGAGGGTCCTATGGCTACACCTTC
>TRBD1|TRBV15|TRBJ1-5
CATSITTGRNQPQHF
TGTGCCACCAGCATAACGACAGGGCGTAATCAGCCCCAGCATTTT
>.|TRBV10-1|TRBJ2-7
CASSARRGLRVVWTRQYF
TGCGCCAGCAGTGCCCGTAGAGGACTTCGGGTAGTCTGGACGAGGCAGTACTTC
>.|TRBV9|TRBJ2-1
CASSVSTRDEQFF
TGTGCCAGCAGCGTATCCACTAGGGACGAGCAGTTCTTC
>.|TRBV5-1|TRBJ1-2
CASSFRDGANYGYTF
TGCGCCAGCAGTTTCCGGGACGGTGCTAACTATGGCTACACCTTC
>TRBD2|TRBV29-1|TRBJ2-3
CSVDSGGDTDTQYF
TGCAGCGTTGATAGCGGGGGTGACACAGATACGCAGTATTTT
>.|TRBV6-2/TRBV6-3|TRBJ1-1
CASSYGTEINTEAFF
TGTGCCAGCAGTTACGGGACTGAGATCAACACTGAAGCTTTCTTT
>.|TRBV7-2|TRBJ2-5
CASSFQETQYF
TGTGCCAGCAGCTTCCAGGAGACCCAGTACTTC
>.|TRBV5-1|TRBJ2-3
CASRRAREDTQYF
TGCGCCAGCAGACGGGCCAGGGAGGATACGCAGTATTTT